The rows below give T cell receptor beta chains drawn from one sample of a study of tumor and adjacent non-tumor tissue in lung cancer. One entry per CDR3 protein, called by TCRdb with MiXCR from the multiplex PCR reads. The data show about 76,000 distinct CDR3 sequences, under 70% seen once. The specimen sequenced was lung tumor tissue. Receptors originate from a woman in her 70s with non-small cell lung cancer. Both conserved end residues are trimmed from each CDR3. Clone size appears in some rows only: once, few, many, or a class for an expanded clone.

v_gene	j_gene	abundance	CDR3aa
TRBV7-2	TRBJ2-1	.	VRSRPGLAGDNEQF
TRBV11-3	TRBJ2-1	medium-sized	ASSLDGAGGVDEQF
TRBV6-6	TRBJ1-2	.	ANSFGLDDYT
TRBV28	TRBJ2-1	.	ASRGEFFYNDQF
TRBV28	TRBJ2-7	once	ASSLIASFEQY
TRBV12-3/TRBV12-4	TRBJ2-3	medium-sized	ASSPPEETSSTDTQY
TRBV5-6	TRBJ2-5	many	ASSPPQGRGTQY
TRBV11-3	TRBJ2-1	.	ASSRVQTRGNEPF
TRBV6-5	TRBJ2-2	.	TSSRGQGVDTGELF
TRBV30	TRBJ2-1	few	SWRPDRIYNEQF
TRBV24-1	TRBJ2-5	few	ATNERDRVGQETQY
TRBV12-3/TRBV12-4	TRBJ2-2	.	ASTLVRLF
TRBV4-2	TRBJ2-1	.	ANSLSCPNEQF
TRBV5-6	TRBJ2-1	.	PSSLYREWDYNEQF